This is a list of T cell receptor beta chains from one sample in a study of high-grade serous ovarian cancer treatment subgroups. The method was immunoSEQ multiplex PCR; TCRdb's version includes in-frame clones alone and lacks a portion of them. The repertoire holds about 12,000 clones, with 88% as singletons. The source material was tumor tissue. Source of these receptors: a human donor with high-grade serous ovarian cancer. The CDR3 runs from the conserved cysteine through the conserved F or W. The order of the fields is D gene, CDR3 length, V gene, J gene, clone size, CDR3 protein, CDR3 DNA. D genes are given only for firm matches. Only some rows state a clone size, as once, few, many or a class for expanded clones.

>NA|12|TRBV2|TRBJ2-1|NA
CASSEVRGGQFF
TGTGCCAGCAGTGAAGTTAGGGGGGGGCAGTTCTTC
>NA|13|TRBV10-1|TRBJ1-4|NA
CAGKGLANEKLFF
TGCGCCGGAAAGGGGCTGGCTAATGAAAAACTGTTTTTT
>TRBD2|19|TRBV9|TRBJ2-1|NA
CASSVEARVGLAEYNEQFF
TGTGCCAGCAGCGTAGAGGCGAGGGTGGGACTAGCGGAGTACAATGAGCAGTTCTTC
>NA|13|TRBV9|TRBJ2-1|once
CASSLVASNEQFF
TGTGCCAGCAGTCTGGTCGCTAGCAATGAGCAGTTCTTC
>NA|12|TRBV28|TRBJ1-5|NA
CASSSTDQPQHF
TGTGCCAGCAGTTCAACGGATCAGCCCCAGCATTTT
>TRBD1|15|TRBV6-5|TRBJ2-3|NA
CASSHRQGRTDTQYF
TGTGCCAGCAGTCATAGACAGGGAAGGACAGATACGCAGTATTTT
>NA|15|TRBV5-1|TRBJ1-1|NA
CASSQGVGGNTEAFF
TGCGCCAGCAGCCAGGGCGTGGGTGGAAACACTGAAGCTTTCTTT
>NA|13|TRBV30|TRBJ1-6|NA
CASARGVGSPLHF
TGTGCCTCGGCACGGGGAGTTGGTTCACCCCTCCACTTT
>TRBD1|15|TRBV19|TRBJ2-1|NA
CASSTGQDAYNEQFF
TGTGCCAGTAGTACCGGACAGGATGCCTACAATGAGCAGTTCTTC
>NA|15|TRBV27|TRBJ1-4|NA
CASRALGAGDEKLFF
TGTGCCAGCAGGGCACTAGGGGCTGGGGATGAAAAACTGTTTTTT
>TRBD1|18|TRBV10-3|TRBJ1-2|NA
CAIRGRTGTGGLGYGYTF
TGTGCCATCAGGGGGAGAACCGGGACAGGGGGCTTGGGCTATGGCTACACCTTC
>NA|16|TRBV5-1|TRBJ1-3|NA
CASSPDRLPSGNTIYF
TGCGCCAGCAGCCCCGACAGGCTCCCCTCTGGAAACACCATATATTTT
>NA|13|TRBV9|TRBJ1-3|NA
CASGGSSGNTIYF
TGTGCCAGCGGGGGGAGCTCTGGAAACACCATATATTTT
>NA|20|TRBV2|TRBJ1-2|NA
CASSEGLTQDRANLNYGYTF
TGTGCCAGCAGTGAGGGGTTAACTCAGGACAGAGCTAACCTAAACTATGGCTACACCTTC
>NA|13|TRBV9|TRBJ2-1|NA
CASSPKIYNEQFF
TGTGCCAGCAGCCCTAAAATCTACAATGAGCAGTTCTTC
>NA|16|TRBV30|TRBJ1-3|NA
CAWSVGTPSSGNTIYF
TGTGCCTGGAGTGTTGGGACGCCTAGCTCTGGAAACACCATATATTTT
>NA|16|TRBV15|TRBJ2-1|NA
CATSNPRGRARVEQFF
TGTGCCACCAGCAACCCTCGGGGTCGAGCGAGGGTTGAGCAGTTCTTC
>TRBD2|17|TRBV5-1|TRBJ2-2|NA
CASSLGLAGGFTGELFF
TGCGCCAGCAGCTTGGGCCTAGCGGGGGGGTTCACCGGGGAGCTGTTTTTT
>NA|14|TRBV7-2|TRBJ1-1|NA
CASSLGGANTEAFF
TGTGCCAGCAGCTTAGGAGGGGCCAACACTGAAGCTTTCTTT
>NA|13|TRBV19|TRBJ1-5|NA
CASSHQGGQPQHF
TGTGCCAGTAGCCATCAGGGTGGTCAGCCCCAGCATTTT
>NA|14|TRBV7-2|TRBJ1-5|NA
CASSLGIGGQPQHF
TGTGCCAGCAGCTTAGGCATCGGAGGTCAGCCCCAGCATTTT
>NA|16|TRBV27|TRBJ2-3|once
CASSSRWGVRSDTQYF
TGTGCCAGCAGTAGCCGGTGGGGGGTTAGGTCCGATACGCAGTATTTT
>NA|14|TRBV13|TRBJ2-7|NA
CASSLEGGAREQYF
TGTGCCAGCAGCTTAGAAGGGGGGGCGAGGGAGCAGTACTTC